Listed here are 8 T cell receptor beta chains from one sample, sequenced in a study of OX40 agonist ivuxolimab in advanced cancers. Libraries were built with the immunoSEQ multiplex PCR assay. TCRdb provides this immuneACCESS table in a form limited to in-frame rearrangements. Some clones are lacking; in checked studies, under half of them reflect an unresolved V gene, and why the rest are absent is not known. Within this sample are some 74,000 clones, with approximately 90% of them counted one time only. Around 1% of the sample lies in the top ten. The source material was CD4+ or CD8+ T cells sorted from blood, sampled in a trial of the OX40 agonist ivuxolimab. Receptors were obtained from an adult with an advanced solid tumor such as melanoma, head and neck, liver or kidney cancer.

The chain recombines TRBV7-3 with TRBJ1-5; no clear D. CDR1 is SGHTA, CDR2 FQGTGA, per germline. CDR3 size: 15 residues. The V gene lost 5 bases and the J gene lost 9 bases, with 20 bases spanning the gap. CDR3 residues: CASSLPLTNAGPQHF. In DNA form, the CDR3 reads TGTGCCAGCAGCCTCCCCTTAACTAATGCGGGGCCCCAGCATTTT.

In nucleotides, the CDR3 is TGTGCCAGCAGCCCAGGGGGATCCTATAATTCACCCCTCCACTTT. Amino acid sequence: CASSPGGSYNSPLHF. The chain links TRBV5-4 to TRBJ1-6, with 7 bases matching TRBD1. The CDR3 sequence is 15 residues long. The V gene end was trimmed by 4 bases and the J gene end by 1 base; junction bases not matched to a gene: 2. Germline V gene lookup returns CDR1 SGHNT and CDR2 YYREEE (reference sequence).

The gene calls are TRBV5-1 and TRBJ1-6; possible D gene TRBD1, 5 bases. Germline loops: CDR1 SGHRS, CDR2 YFSETQ. The length of the CDR3 is 13 residues. V was pared by 0 bases and J by 14 bases, with 12 bases between. CDR3 sequence reads: CASSLDGTPALHF. CDR3 bases: TGCGCCAGCAGCTTGGATGGGACGCCGGCCCTCCACTTT.

The chain has TRBV15 and TRBJ1-2, with a weak D call TRBD1 (6 bases). Germline V gives CDR1 LNHNV, CDR2 YYDKDF (reference sequence). The CDR3 is 14 amino acids. Deletions cut 0 bases from V and 8 bases from J, with 13 bases between. The CDR3 DNA reads TGTGCCACCAGCAGAGAGGCGGGACAAGAAGGCTACACCTTC. Protein: CATSREAGQEGYTF. The full variable domain, completed using reference TRBV15 and TRBJ1-2, is DAMVIQNPRYQVTQFGKPVTLSCSQTLNHNVMYWYQQKSSQAPKLLFHYYDKDFNNEADTPDNFQSRRPNTSFCFLDIRSPGLGDTAMYLCATSREAGQEGYTFGSGTRLTVV.

This clone was recorded only once. V and J are TRBV9 and TRBJ2-3, with D perhaps matching TRBD1 or TRBD2 (5 bases each). The CDR3 totals 15 residues. Deletions cut 0 bases from V and 0 bases from J, with 8 bases between. CDR1 is SGDLS and CDR2 is YYNGEE in the germline V gene. The CDR3 loop reads CASSVGGISTDTQYF. CDR3 DNA sequence: TGTGCCAGCAGCGTAGGGGGGATTAGCACAGATACGCAGTATTTT.

The gene calls are TRBV6-1 and TRBJ2-7, with D unclear. V lost 6 bases and J lost 4, with 4 bases in between. This CDR3 is 10 amino acids long. The germline V gene has CDR1 MNHNS and CDR2 SASEGT. CDR3 amino acids: CASRAYEQYF. CDR3 DNA: TGTGCCAGCAGAGCTTACGAGCAGTACTTC.

The CDR3 is CASSLARAAEKLFF. CDR3 DNA sequence: TGTGCCAGCAGCTTAGCCAGGGCCGCTGAAAAACTGTTTTTT. V is TRBV11-2 and J is TRBJ1-4, with D perhaps TRBD1 (5 bases). Germline V gene lookup returns CDR1 SGHAT and CDR2 FQNNGV. The V end was cut by 1 base, the J end by 7 bases, with 10 bases between. There are 14 residues in the CDR3.

In this sample, this clone turned up once. V gene TRBV7-6 combines with J gene TRBJ2-7, with 10 bases identical to TRBD2. J was trimmed by 3 bases and V by 4 bases; bases with no gene match: 3. Germline V gives CDR1 SGHVS, CDR2 FNYEAQ. The length of the CDR3 is 14 residues. The CDR3: CASSSLAGGYEQYF. DNA for the CDR3: TGTGCCAGCAGCTCCTTAGCGGGGGGCTACGAGCAGTACTTC. Using reference TRBV7-6 and TRBJ2-7 for the parts outside the CDR3, the full variable domain is GAGVSQSPRYKVTKRGQDVALRCDPISGHVSLYWYRQALGQGPEFLTYFNYEAQQDKSGLPNDRFSAERPEGSISTLTIQRTEQRDSAMYRCASSSLAGGYEQYFGPGTRLTVT.